This is a list of T cell receptor beta chains from one sample in a study of T cells in Graves' hyperthyroidism and ophthalmopathy. MiXCR was run by TCRdb on the multiplex PCR reads, yielding one entry per CDR3 protein. The table includes some 490,000 distinct CDR3 sequences, roughly 15% detected once. The sample was blood. These TCRs come from a woman aged 25 to 39 with Graves' ophthalmopathy. Both conserved end residues are part of each CDR3. Each record gives: J gene, V gene, CDR3 protein.

J gene: TRBJ2-4; V gene: TRBV5-5; CDR3 protein: CASSFTGGDKNIQYF
J gene: TRBJ2-7; V gene: TRBV20-1; CDR3 protein: CSARRTGGGAYEQYF
J gene: TRBJ2-5; V gene: TRBV6-1; CDR3 protein: CASSEGWGVQTQYF
J gene: TRBJ2-1; V gene: TRBV11-2; CDR3 protein: CASSHTEGSYNEQFF
J gene: TRBJ1-1; V gene: TRBV19; CDR3 protein: CASSFAQNTEAFF
J gene: TRBJ2-4; V gene: TRBV28; CDR3 protein: CASSGLAGGVRKNIQYF
J gene: TRBJ1-3; V gene: TRBV7-2; CDR3 protein: CASGLIGGTGNTIYF
J gene: TRBJ1-4; V gene: TRBV28; CDR3 protein: CATGGVREKLFF
J gene: TRBJ2-1; V gene: TRBV4-1; CDR3 protein: CASSRRLAGVNEQFF
J gene: TRBJ2-4; V gene: TRBV29-1; CDR3 protein: CSVESAGRNIQYF
J gene: TRBJ2-1; V gene: TRBV28; CDR3 protein: CASGATGGEQFF
J gene: TRBJ2-3; V gene: TRBV5-1; CDR3 protein: CASTGHRWTRTSAVGDTQYF
J gene: TRBJ2-5; V gene: TRBV6-1; CDR3 protein: CASSRQWGTQYF
J gene: TRBJ2-2; V gene: TRBV12-3/TRBV12-4; CDR3 protein: CASRPGVSNTGELFF
J gene: TRBJ1-1; V gene: TRBV11-1; CDR3 protein: CASSYPRDTNTEAFF
J gene: TRBJ2-7; V gene: TRBV12-3/TRBV12-4; CDR3 protein: CTSSLGRADEQYF
J gene: TRBJ1-4; V gene: TRBV20-1; CDR3 protein: CSAVQPHNEKLFF
J gene: TRBJ2-5; V gene: TRBV20-1; CDR3 protein: CSARDLGQETQYF
J gene: TRBJ2-7; V gene: TRBV5-1; CDR3 protein: CASSRQDSYEQYF
J gene: TRBJ2-3; V gene: TRBV27; CDR3 protein: CASSLSTPDTQYF
J gene: TRBJ1-4; V gene: TRBV28; CDR3 protein: CASSLNRVNIEKLFF
J gene: TRBJ1-1; V gene: TRBV28; CDR3 protein: CASSFDSSLSFWRNPEAFF
J gene: TRBJ2-2; V gene: TRBV11-2; CDR3 protein: CASSLVVGGELFF
J gene: TRBJ2-3; V gene: TRBV28; CDR3 protein: CASRPPGLAGSASTDTQYF
J gene: TRBJ2-2; V gene: TRBV27; CDR3 protein: CASSIQTGVGELFF
J gene: TRBJ2-7; V gene: TRBV28; CDR3 protein: CASSFFGGGYEQYF
J gene: TRBJ1-2; V gene: TRBV4-1; CDR3 protein: CASSQVAGGGRGYTF
J gene: TRBJ2-1; V gene: TRBV2; CDR3 protein: CASRVGTSVHEQFF
J gene: TRBJ1-2; V gene: TRBV12-3/TRBV12-4; CDR3 protein: CASSLSRAVGGYTF
J gene: TRBJ2-5; V gene: TRBV7-6; CDR3 protein: CASSLVAGGETQYF
J gene: TRBJ2-1; V gene: TRBV7-9; CDR3 protein: CASSLKREGGNEQFF
J gene: TRBJ1-1; V gene: TRBV11-1; CDR3 protein: CASRTGIGDTEAFF
J gene: TRBJ2-7; V gene: TRBV6-1; CDR3 protein: CASSLTSAGSYEQYF
J gene: TRBJ1-1; V gene: TRBV10-3; CDR3 protein: CAISAAQGRSTEAFF
J gene: TRBJ2-1; V gene: TRBV4-3; CDR3 protein: CASSRARLAGGDEQFF
J gene: TRBJ1-5; V gene: TRBV9; CDR3 protein: CASSATGPTGPQHF
J gene: TRBJ1-5; V gene: TRBV19; CDR3 protein: CASSSPGLGNQPQHF
J gene: TRBJ2-1; V gene: TRBV13; CDR3 protein: CASRTVSYNEQFF
J gene: TRBJ1-2; V gene: TRBV20-1; CDR3 protein: CSARVSGNYGCTF
J gene: TRBJ2-7; V gene: TRBV28; CDR3 protein: CASNRRPYEQYF
J gene: TRBJ2-7; V gene: TRBV20-1; CDR3 protein: CSAQTVFGYEQYF
J gene: TRBJ2-7; V gene: TRBV9; CDR3 protein: CASSVGGQGTAYEQYF
J gene: TRBJ1-1; V gene: TRBV5-6; CDR3 protein: CASSSMRGNTEAFF
J gene: TRBJ2-7; V gene: TRBV7-2; CDR3 protein: CASSWGRGQNEQYF
J gene: TRBJ1-5; V gene: TRBV24-1; CDR3 protein: CATSAGISNQPQHF
J gene: TRBJ2-7; V gene: TRBV7-2; CDR3 protein: CASSMRLAGGEQYF